The present T cell receptor beta chain was sequenced within a study of beta chain features in type 1 diabetes. Reverse transcribing all isolated RNA meant expressed TCRB transcripts were sequenced. The table came from immunoSEQ multiplex PCR; TCRdb's copy has only in-frame clones and leaves some out. The repertoire holds under 200,000 clones, over 7.5% seen once, with less than 3% in the top ten. This clone has only a few counts. Its target is not known. Study findings and constraints: Patients' naive, central memory and regulatory TCRB repertoires appeared more alike than those of healthy donors.

Researchers reported sorting CD4+ naive, central memory, regulatory and stem cell-like memory cells via CD45RO/CCR7/CD25/CD127/CD95/CD27. This receptor was obtained from a woman aged 18-29 years in good health. The sample was central memory CD4+ T cells from blood.

The DNA for the CDR3 is TGTGCCAGCAGCTTAGATGCGGGGCCACAAGAGACCCAGTACTTC. It translates to CASSLDAGPQETQYF. This rearrangement joins TRBV11-2 to TRBJ2-5, with D possibly matching TRBD2 (6 bases). V shed 0 bases and J shed 2 bases, with 10 bases lying between them. CDR3 length: 15 amino acids. From germline, CDR1 is SGHAT and CDR2 FQNNGV. Based on the CDR3 plus reference TRBV11-2 and TRBJ2-5, the full variable domain is EAGVAQSPRYKIIEKRQSVAFWCNPISGHATLYWYQQILGQGPKLLIQFQNNGVVDDSQLPKDRFSAERLKGVDSTLKIQPAKLEDSAVYLCASSLDAGPQETQYFGPGTRLLVL.